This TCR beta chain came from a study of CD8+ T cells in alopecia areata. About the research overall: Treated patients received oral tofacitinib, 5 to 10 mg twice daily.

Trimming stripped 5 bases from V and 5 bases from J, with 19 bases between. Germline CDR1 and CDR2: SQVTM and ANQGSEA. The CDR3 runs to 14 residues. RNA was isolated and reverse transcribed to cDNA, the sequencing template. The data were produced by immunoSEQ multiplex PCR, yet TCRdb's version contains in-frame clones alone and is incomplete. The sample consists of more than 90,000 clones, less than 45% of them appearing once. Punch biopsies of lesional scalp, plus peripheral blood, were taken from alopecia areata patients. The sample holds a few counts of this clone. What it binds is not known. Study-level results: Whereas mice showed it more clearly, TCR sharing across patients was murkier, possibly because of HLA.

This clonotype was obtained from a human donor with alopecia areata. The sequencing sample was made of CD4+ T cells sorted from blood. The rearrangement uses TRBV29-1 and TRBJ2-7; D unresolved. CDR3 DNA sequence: TGCAGCGTTCCAGGACCGATAGGGTGGGACGAGCAGTACTTC. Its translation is CSVPGPIGWDEQYF.